The clone carrying this TCR beta chain was detected many times. Its antigen is unknown. This CDR3 is 16 amino acids long. V trimming: 0 bases; J trimming: 7 bases; junction bases outside the gene matches: 5. CDR1 is LNHNV and CDR2 is YYDKDF in the germline V gene (reference sequence). This entry comes from a study of T cells in Graves' hyperthyroidism and ophthalmopathy. Points from the study as a whole: Blood also held most thyroid clonotypes expanded beyond 0.001.

TCR beta CDR3 regions were amplified from RNA transcripts. The TCR CDR3 was amplified in a first-round RT-PCR using the HTBI primer set. TCRdb called the multiplex PCR reads again in MiXCR, with one record for every CDR3 protein. The sample holds a few hundred thousand distinct CDR3 sequences; roughly a sixth are singletons and the top ten take under 20%. Ophthalmopathy patients had Clinical Activity Score at least 3, NOSPECS grade at least 4, duration under 3 months. Any patient presenting with uncontrolled infection, other autoimmune disease, pregnancy or lactation was left out. The genes are TRBV15 and TRBJ2-1; 11 bases line up with TRBD2. The sequence was obtained from a woman aged 18-29 years with Graves' ophthalmopathy. The sample comprised blood. As DNA, the CDR3 is TGTGCCACCAGCAGAGAAAACAGACTAGCGGGGAATGAGCAGTTCTTC. Its protein product is CATSRENRLAGNEQFF.